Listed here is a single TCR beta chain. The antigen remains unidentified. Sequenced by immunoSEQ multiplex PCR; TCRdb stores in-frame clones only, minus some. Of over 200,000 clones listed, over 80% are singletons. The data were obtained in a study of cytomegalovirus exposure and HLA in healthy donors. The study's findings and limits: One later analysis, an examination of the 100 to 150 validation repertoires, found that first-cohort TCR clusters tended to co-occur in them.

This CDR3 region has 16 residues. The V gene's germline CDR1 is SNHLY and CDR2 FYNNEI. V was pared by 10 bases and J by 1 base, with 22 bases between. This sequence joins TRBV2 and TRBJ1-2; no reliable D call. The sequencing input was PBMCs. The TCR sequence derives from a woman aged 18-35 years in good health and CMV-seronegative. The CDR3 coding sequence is TGTGCCATCCAGGAGGCCCGGGCAGGCCTTAACTATGGCTACACCTTC. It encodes CAIQEARAGLNYGYTF.